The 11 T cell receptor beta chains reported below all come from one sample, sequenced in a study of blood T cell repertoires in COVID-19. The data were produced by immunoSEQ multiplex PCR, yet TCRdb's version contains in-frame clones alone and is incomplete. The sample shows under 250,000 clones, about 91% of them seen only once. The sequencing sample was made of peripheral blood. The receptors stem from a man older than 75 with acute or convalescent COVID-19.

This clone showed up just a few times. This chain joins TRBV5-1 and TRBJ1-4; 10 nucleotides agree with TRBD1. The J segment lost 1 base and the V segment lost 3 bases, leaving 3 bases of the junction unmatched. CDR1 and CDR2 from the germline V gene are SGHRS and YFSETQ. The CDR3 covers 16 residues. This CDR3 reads CASSWDRGGTNEKLFF. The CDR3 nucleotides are TGCGCCAGCAGCTGGGACAGGGGAGGAACTAATGAAAAACTGTTTTTT.

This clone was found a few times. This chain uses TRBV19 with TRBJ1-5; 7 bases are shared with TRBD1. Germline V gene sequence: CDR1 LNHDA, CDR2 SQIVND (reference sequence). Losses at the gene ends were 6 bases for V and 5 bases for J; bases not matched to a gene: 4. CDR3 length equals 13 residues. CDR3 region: CASRQGWDQPQHF. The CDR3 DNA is TGTGCCAGTAGACAGGGGTGGGATCAGCCCCAGCATTTT.

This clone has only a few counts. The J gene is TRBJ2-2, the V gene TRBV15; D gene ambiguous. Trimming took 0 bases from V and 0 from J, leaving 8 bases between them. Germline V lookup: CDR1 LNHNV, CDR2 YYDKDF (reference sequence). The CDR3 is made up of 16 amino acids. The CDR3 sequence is CATSRDRSPNTGELFF. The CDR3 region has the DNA TGTGCCACCAGCAGAGATAGGAGTCCGAACACCGGGGAGCTGTTTTTT.

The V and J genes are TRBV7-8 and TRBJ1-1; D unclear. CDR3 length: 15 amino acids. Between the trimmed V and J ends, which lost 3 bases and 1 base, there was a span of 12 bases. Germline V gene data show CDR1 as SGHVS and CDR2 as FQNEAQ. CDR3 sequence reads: CASSFSLPGNTEAFF. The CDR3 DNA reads TGTGCCAGCAGCTTCAGCTTGCCGGGGAACACTGAAGCTTTCTTT.

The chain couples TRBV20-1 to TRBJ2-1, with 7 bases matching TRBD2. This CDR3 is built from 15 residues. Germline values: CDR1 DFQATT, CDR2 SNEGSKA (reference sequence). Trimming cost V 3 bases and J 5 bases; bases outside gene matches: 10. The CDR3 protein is CSASWPGLSDNEQFF. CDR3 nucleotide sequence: TGCAGTGCTAGTTGGCCGGGACTATCTGACAATGAGCAGTTCTTC.

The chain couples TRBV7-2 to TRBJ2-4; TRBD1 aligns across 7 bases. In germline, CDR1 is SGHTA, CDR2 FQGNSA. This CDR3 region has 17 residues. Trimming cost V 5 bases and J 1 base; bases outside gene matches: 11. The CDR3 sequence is CASSPSGGSYAKNIQYF. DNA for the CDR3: TGTGCCAGCAGCCCCTCAGGGGGTTCATACGCCAAAAACATTCAGTACTTC.

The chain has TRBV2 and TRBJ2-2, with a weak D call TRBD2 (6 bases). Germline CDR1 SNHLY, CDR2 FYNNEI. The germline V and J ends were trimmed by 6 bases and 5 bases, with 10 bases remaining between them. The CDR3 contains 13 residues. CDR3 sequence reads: CASRGLLTGELFF. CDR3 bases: TGTGCCAGCAGGGGACTTCTTACCGGGGAGCTGTTTTTT.

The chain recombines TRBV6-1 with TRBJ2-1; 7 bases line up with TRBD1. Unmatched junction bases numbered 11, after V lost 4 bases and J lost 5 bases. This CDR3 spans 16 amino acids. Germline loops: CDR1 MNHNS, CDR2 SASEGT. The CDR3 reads CASSGRDSTKNNEQFF. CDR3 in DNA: TGTGCCAGCAGTGGCAGGGACAGCACTAAAAACAATGAGCAGTTCTTC.

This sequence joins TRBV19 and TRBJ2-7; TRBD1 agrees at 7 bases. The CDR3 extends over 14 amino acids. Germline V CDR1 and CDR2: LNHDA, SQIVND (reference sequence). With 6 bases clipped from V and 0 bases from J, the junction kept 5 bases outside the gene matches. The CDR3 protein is CASSPGQNSYEQYF. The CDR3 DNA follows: TGTGCCAGTAGCCCGGGACAGAACTCCTACGAGCAGTACTTC.

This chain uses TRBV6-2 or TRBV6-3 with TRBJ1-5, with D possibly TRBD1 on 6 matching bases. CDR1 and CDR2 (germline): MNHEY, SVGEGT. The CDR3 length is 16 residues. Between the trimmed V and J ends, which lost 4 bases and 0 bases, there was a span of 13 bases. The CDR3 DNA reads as TGTGCCAGCAGTTCCTACGGACAGCATAGCAATCAGCCCCAGCATTTT. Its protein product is CASSSYGQHSNQPQHF.

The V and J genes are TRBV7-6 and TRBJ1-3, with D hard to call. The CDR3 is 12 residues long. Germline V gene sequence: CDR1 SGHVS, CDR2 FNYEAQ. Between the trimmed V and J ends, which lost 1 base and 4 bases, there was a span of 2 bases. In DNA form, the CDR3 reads TGTGCCAGCAGCTTAGTAGGAAACACCATATATTTT. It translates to CASSLVGNTIYF.